The T cell receptor beta chain described here comes from a study of cytomegalovirus exposure and HLA in healthy donors. General study findings and limits: TCR beta V- and J-gene trimming was later associated with a missense DCLRE1C variant. Some TCR beta chains (around 180 of them) were listed as cytomegalovirus-associated.

PCR was performed using 60 Vbeta and 13 Jbeta primers. The protocol was immunoSEQ multiplex PCR, while the TCRdb copy is restricted to in-frame clones and leaves out a portion. Among roughly 180,000 clones listed, roughly 80% were seen once. Participants comprised healthy donors of bone marrow. After removal of 0 bases from V and 2 bases from J, the junction contained 5 bases not matched to a gene. CDR1 and CDR2 (germline): SGDLS, YYNGEE. The CDR3 length is 17 residues. For this clone: Its antigen is undetermined.

The rearrangement joins TRBV9 to TRBJ2-3; 11 bases fit TRBD2. Source material: PBMCs. The sequence was obtained from a male donor in good health and CMV-seronegative. The CDR3 protein is CASSVAWGLADTDTQYF. The CDR3 region has the DNA TGTGCCAGCAGCGTAGCTTGGGGACTAGCGGACACAGATACGCAGTATTTT. Full variable domain (rest looked up from reference TRBV9 and TRBJ2-3): DSGVTQTPKHLITATGQRVTLRCSPRSGDLSVYWYQQSLDQGLQFLIQYYNGEERAKGNILERFSAQQFPDLHSELNLSSLELGDSALYFCASSVAWGLADTDTQYFGPGTRLTVL.